The clone carrying this T cell receptor beta chain is medium-sized (0.01 to 0.1%) in the sample. The CDR3 spans 16 residues. CDR1 and CDR2 (germline): SGHAT, FQNNGV. V gave up 0 bases and J gave up 0 bases, with 9 bases separating them. Unsorted whole blood yielded the blood RNA, and germline DNA was also extracted. This record belongs to a study of tumor-infiltrating lymphocytes in primary liver carcinoma. Study-level information: Through surgical resection, the patients' primary liver carcinoma was treated. Samples returned roughly 3.5 to 7.5 million productive TCRbeta reads each. Read depth did not differ significantly between tissue types.

The input was around 500 ng total RNA; TCR beta cDNA was made from it with a constant-region primer. Three-round nested multiplex PCR performed with slightly modified ARM-PCR produced the TCR beta libraries. Amplification in the first two PCR rounds was performed using TRBV1-TRBV30 forward primers and a C-beta reverse primer for 10 cycles each. Using its own MiXCR run on the multiplex PCR reads, TCRdb lists one record per CDR3 protein. This table has approximately 210,000 distinct CDR3 sequences, about 65% appearing once. The chain joins TRBV11-2 to TRBJ2-1, with D hard to call. This TCR was sampled from a woman aged 60-75 years with primary liver carcinoma and hepatitis B virus infection. Sequenced: peripheral blood. Written as DNA, the CDR3 is TGTGCCAGCAGCTTAGAGCGGATGAGCTCCTACAATGAGCAGTTCTTC. It yields the protein CASSLERMSSYNEQFF.